The present TCR beta chain was sequenced within a study of cytomegalovirus exposure and HLA in healthy donors (dated by TCRdb to 2017 to 2019). Notes on the research overall: An earlier analysis of 587 of the donors reported about 250 Gb of sequence data and 100 million to 130 million unique TCR beta sequences from about 200 million T cells. In a later genetic analysis, genome-wide SNP genotypes for about three fifths of the roughly 670 donors were used, and that subset was treated as a discovery cohort. Among the roughly 390 genotyped donors, approximately 82% belonged to the genetic ancestry cluster associated with self-reported Caucasian donors. Among 350 to 400 genotyped donors of the cohort, an average of approximately 240,000 unique TCR beta nucleotide sequences were sequenced per donor, about a sixth of them non-productive. The study aimed to test whether cataloging public T cell receptors could reveal signatures of past pathogen exposure. To predict cytomegalovirus infection status, the study brought together high-throughput TCR immunosequencing, statistical association of individual TCRs with disease status, and machine learning. The T cell repertoires of under 700 subjects were profiled by immunosequencing and related to cytomegalovirus serostatus. Typing coverage differed by locus: A, B, C, DRB1 and DQB1 were typed in about 629-640 donors, DQA1 in 500 to 550, DPA1 in roughly 590, and DPB1 in just under 490. All discovery cohort repertoires had been generated using a single sequencing platform. Roughly five DR-DQ haplotypes were handled as single units for association and clustering, since linkage in the cohort was strong. Both class I and class II loci were covered by HLA typing, at four-digit resolution. Approximately 310 gigabases of sequencing data and 75 million to 85 million unique TCR sequences made up an early release that covered 500 to 700 HLA-typed donors. Rather than using new phenotypic data, the later analysis identified candidate immune exposures from TCR beta sequences and from how often those sequences occurred across donors. To decide whether each TCR beta V gene segment behaved as functional or pseudogenic, an earlier analysis of several hundred of the donors relied on high-throughput TCR beta sequencing. A later analysis re-examined previously published TCR beta repertoires from just over 650 donors and added high-resolution HLA genotyping to investigate patterns of TCR occurrence. Donor age, sex, ethnicity and CMV serostatus were compiled together with the repertoire data. Besides the first cohort of more than 650 subjects, a separate validation cohort made up of 120 different subjects was used. The paper's findings and limits, for the study overall: A total of some 180 TCR beta chains were listed by the study as associated with cytomegalovirus. A later analysis reported that several top co-occurrence clusters appeared linked to parvovirus B19, influenza, CMV and Epstein-Barr virus. The authors suggested that the approach could potentially be extended to other disease states and immunological phenotypes. An earlier analysis of around 500 of the donors showed that most TCR beta V segments appeared in productive rearrangements either about 87% or about 30% of the time, which broadly matched IMGT annotations. In a later analysis, TCR association rates were found to vary across HLA loci, with the most associated TCRs seen for DRB1 alleles and the fewest for HLA-C alleles. The presence/absence analyses assumed that sequencing depth was roughly uniform across donors, and that assumption may not be true. Three of the identified cytomegalovirus-associated TCR beta chains were confirmed in vitro to be specific for cytomegalovirus antigens. In both the original and validation cohorts, the classifier was reported to diagnose cytomegalovirus status with high specificity and sensitivity. Most TCR sequences were observed very rarely across donors, whereas some public TCRs were present in many individuals. The cohort was sequenced for TCR beta chains only, and without alpha or paired-chain data the features that could be detected were limited. Correlated functional status among segregating V segments might be attributable to linkage disequilibrium, but an unknown experimental factor could not be ruled out. A later genetic analysis reported fewer N-insertions in productive TCRs among donors in an Asian-associated ancestry cluster than the approximately 700-donor mean. For the cohort, immune exposure information was limited to CMV serostatus. In a later analysis, HLA-associated TCR beta chains showed more clonal expansion and lower generation probabilities than non-associated chains that were equally common. Because counts were too low, some 17 rarely observed V segments, including chromosome 9 orphons, were excluded from the earlier analysis of several hundred of the donors. A later analysis found that most CMV-associated TCR beta chains appeared HLA-restricted, with HLA associations seemingly driven largely by CMV exposure. Some IMGT-functional V segments, including TRBV6-2 and TRBV6-3, could not be distinguished by the 87-base-pair reads and were therefore excluded. V-gene and J-gene trimming of TCR beta chains was associated with a missense DCLRE1C variant in a later genetic analysis, and the association was replicated in an independent cohort. A cluster of highly shared sequence variants was judged likely to represent a technical artifact of the sequencing pipeline. Because HLA typing was missing for some donors at each locus, association tests included only the typed subset. When HLA alleles, especially DR and DQ, strongly co-occurred, TCR associations were difficult to assign to individual alleles. A further reported finding was that TCR beta sequences accurately predicted the HLA-A and HLA-B alleles for most subjects in the first cohort. A later analysis associated 16,951 TCR beta sequences with specific HLA alleles at a false discovery rate of 0.05.

Its CDR3 holds 19 amino acids, cysteine through phenylalanine. The entry retains the CDR3 DNA only, 57 bases that are in frame from base 1. CDR1 is given as LGHNA and CDR2 as YNFKEQ, both from the germline V gene. V is pruned by 3 bases and J by 5 bases, leaving 13 bases of the junction without a gene match. The library relied on the immunoSEQ multiplex PCR assay. A mixture of 60 forward primers for TCR Vbeta segments and 13 reverse primers for TCR Jbeta segments was used in the multiplex PCR. The CDR3 region of rearranged TCR beta genes was amplified from genomic DNA with a multiplex PCR assay. The Illumina HiSeq System was used to sequence the amplified TCR beta libraries as 87-base-pair reads. Regarding the original processing steps: A later analysis tallied around 80 million unique TCR beta chains across the 640 or so repertoires, and some 10 million of those chains were shared by two or more donors. To remove PCR and sequencing errors, raw reads were error-corrected and collapsed into unique sequences using a nearest-neighbor algorithm that merged closely related sequences. CDR3 sequences were aligned to IMGT reference sequences to assign V, D and J gene segments. Each retained sequence needed at least a six-nucleotide match to both a V gene segment and a J gene segment. Rearrangements were called productive when the CDR3 lacked stop codons and stayed in frame with V and J; all others were non-productive. CDR3 was defined according to IMGT convention as the region running from the second conserved V-encoded cysteine to the conserved J-encoded phenylalanine. Sequences without an unambiguous match to a single V gene segment were excluded from the earlier analysis of almost 600 of the donors. An earlier analysis of a few hundred of the donors called V segments functional above 56.7% productive rearrangements and segregating when the between-donor standard deviation exceeded 5%. A statistical classification framework was built for diagnosing cytomegalovirus status from the catalog of TCR beta chain sequences. V and J gene assignment, in a later analysis, came from comparing TCR nucleotide sequences with IMGT/GENE-DB human TR gene sequences. A later analysis assigned CDR3 sequences and most-parsimonious VDJ recombination scenarios with the TCRdist pipeline. A later analysis defined each TCR beta chain by its CDR3 amino acid sequence plus V-gene family, and excluded reads lacking a unique V-gene family. As a way to deal with suspected cross-contamination and a sequencing artifact, a later analysis dropped 450 to 600 nucleotide sequences that were highly shared and had low generation probability. A later analysis calculated a clonal expansion index for each public chain from normalized within-repertoire ranks of inferred template counts. In a later analysis, generation probabilities were computed with a VDJ recombination model fitted to out-of-frame rearrangements, and the resulting probabilities were checked against IGoR. In a later analysis, hypergeometric tests were used to score TCR-TCR, TCR-HLA and TCR-CMV co-occurrence, with a repertoire-size bias correction applied to TCR pairs. False discovery rates were estimated in a later analysis by permuting HLA or CMV assignments 20 times. In a later analysis, co-occurring TCRs were grouped using DBSCAN, with TCRdist sequence similarity added in when clustering inside HLA-allele-positive subsets. Repertoires with fewer than 30,000 or more than 120,000 public chains were left out of co-occurrence clustering, as were five repertoires with anomalous nucleotide sharing. This is the immuneACCESS table as TCRdb keeps it, with only in-frame sequences that have V and J called. A part of the clones is gone; compared with another copy, unresolved V genes explain less than half, and the rest is unexplained. V, J and clone size reflect that table, while D and trimming were determined from the DNA. The sample profile shows about 160,000 clones; approximately 70% of them were found once. The ten largest clonotypes hold around 7% of the sample.

The cohort was made up of roughly 670 healthy bone marrow donors. Cohort members were all nominally healthy when sampled, although unrecorded immune exposures were likely present. The donor was CMV seropositive and belonged to the group of 250 to 300 seropositive cohort members. Every donor gave a peripheral blood sample, and the peripheral blood mononuclear cells from that sample were used for TCR beta sequencing. Genomic DNA extraction from the blood cell samples was performed with the Qiagen DNeasy Blood Extraction Kit. On this clone itself: This receptor's antigen is unknown. No much larger clone is present one base from it, and per-base qualities are unavailable.

Sequencing was performed on PBMCs. The V and J segments used are TRBV4-2 and TRBJ2-1; 13 bases in between match TRBD2. The TCR comes from a man aged 35-49 years in good health and CMV-seropositive. This receptor has the CDR3 CASSHPRTSGGSLNNEQFF. The DNA sequence follows: TGTGCCAGCAGCCACCCTCGGACTAGCGGGGGTAGTCTGAACAATGAGCAGTTCTTC.